The clone carrying this T cell receptor (beta chain) was seen repeatedly, ten times or more. TCRdb re-called the 5' RACE reads with MiXCR, one entry per CDR3 protein. The data contain fewer than 250,000 distinct CDR3 sequences, 5.5% to 7% of them singletons. V lost 3 bases and J lost 6; bases outside the gene matches: 11. The CDR3 is 16 residues long. Germline V gene data show CDR1 as MGHRA and CDR2 as YSYEKL. This sample was taken from a study of identical twins. The sample was also linked to a second study, of yellow fever vaccine responses in identical twins.

Sequencing was carried out using memory (CD45RO+) T cells sorted from blood. This receptor was identified in a woman between 18 and 29 years old in good health. The gene calls are TRBV4-1 and TRBJ1-5, with 7 bases matching TRBD1. The chain's CDR3 is CASSHGGGGIGQPQHF. The CDR3 DNA follows: TGCGCCAGCAGCCACGGAGGAGGGGGCATCGGTCAGCCCCAGCATTTT.